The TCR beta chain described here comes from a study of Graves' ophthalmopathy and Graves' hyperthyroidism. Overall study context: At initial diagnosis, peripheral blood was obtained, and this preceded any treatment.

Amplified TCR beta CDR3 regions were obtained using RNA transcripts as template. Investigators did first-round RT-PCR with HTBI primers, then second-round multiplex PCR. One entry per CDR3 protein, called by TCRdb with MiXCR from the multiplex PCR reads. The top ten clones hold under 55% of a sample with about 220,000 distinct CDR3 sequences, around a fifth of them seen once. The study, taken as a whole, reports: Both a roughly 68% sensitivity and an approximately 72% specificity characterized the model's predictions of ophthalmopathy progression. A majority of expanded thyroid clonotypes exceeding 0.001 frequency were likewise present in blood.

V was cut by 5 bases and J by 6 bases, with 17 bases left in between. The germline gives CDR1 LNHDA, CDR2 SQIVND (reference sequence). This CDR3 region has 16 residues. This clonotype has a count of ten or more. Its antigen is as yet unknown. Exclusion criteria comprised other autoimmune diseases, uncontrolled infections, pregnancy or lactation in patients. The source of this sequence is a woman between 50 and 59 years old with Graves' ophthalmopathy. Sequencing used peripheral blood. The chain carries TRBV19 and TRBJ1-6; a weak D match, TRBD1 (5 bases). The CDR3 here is CASSETIGTANSPLHF. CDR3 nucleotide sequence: TGTGCCAGTAGTGAAACGATAGGGACCGCTAATTCACCCCTCCACTTT.